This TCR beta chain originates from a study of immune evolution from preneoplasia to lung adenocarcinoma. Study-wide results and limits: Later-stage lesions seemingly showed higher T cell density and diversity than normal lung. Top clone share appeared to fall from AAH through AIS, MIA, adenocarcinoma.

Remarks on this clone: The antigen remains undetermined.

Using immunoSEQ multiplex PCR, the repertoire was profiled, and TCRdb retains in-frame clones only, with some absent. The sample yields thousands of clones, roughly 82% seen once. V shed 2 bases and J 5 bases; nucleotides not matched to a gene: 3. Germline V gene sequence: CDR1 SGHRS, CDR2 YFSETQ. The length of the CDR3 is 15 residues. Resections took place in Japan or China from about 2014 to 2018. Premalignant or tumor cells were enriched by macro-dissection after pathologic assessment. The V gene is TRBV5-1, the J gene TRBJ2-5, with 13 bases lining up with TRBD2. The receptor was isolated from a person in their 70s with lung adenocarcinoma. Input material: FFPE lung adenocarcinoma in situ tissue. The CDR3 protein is CASSFGTSGMETQYF. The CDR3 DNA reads TGCGCCAGCAGCTTCGGGACTAGCGGGATGGAGACCCAGTACTTC.